This TCR beta chain is from a study of a mutant IDH1 vaccine in newly diagnosed glioma. Study information: Vaccine dosing followed radiotherapy by 4-6 weeks, or accompanied temozolomide cycles. Treated patients had a mean age of about 44 years and a sex split that was roughly 62% male and roughly 40% female. Every participant had undergone radiotherapy, temozolomide, or both before, and most underwent both.

Time point of the sample: week 23, last vaccination. Mutant IDH1 20-mer peptide, at 300 ug, made up each vaccine dose, with topical imiquimod. As to this clone: No antigen is known for it.

With 2 bases removed from V and 0 bases from J, the gap between germline ends came to 8 bases. The CDR3 has 14 amino acids. The germline V gene has CDR1 SGHKS and CDR2 YYEKEE (reference sequence). The table came from immunoSEQ multiplex PCR; TCRdb's copy has only in-frame clones and leaves some out. The repertoire has around 28,000 clones, approximately 78% of them found once; the top ten carry roughly 15%. Sequencing was performed on PBMCs, taken from a glioma patient whose treatment included an IDH1 peptide vaccine. This TCR was sampled from a woman aged 25-40 years with glioma. This chain links TRBV5-5 with TRBJ1-1; perhaps TRBD1 as D (5 bases). The CDR3 DNA is TGTGCCAGCAGCTTAAGGGGCCTGAACACTGAAGCTTTCTTT. Amino acid sequence: CASSLRGLNTEAFF.